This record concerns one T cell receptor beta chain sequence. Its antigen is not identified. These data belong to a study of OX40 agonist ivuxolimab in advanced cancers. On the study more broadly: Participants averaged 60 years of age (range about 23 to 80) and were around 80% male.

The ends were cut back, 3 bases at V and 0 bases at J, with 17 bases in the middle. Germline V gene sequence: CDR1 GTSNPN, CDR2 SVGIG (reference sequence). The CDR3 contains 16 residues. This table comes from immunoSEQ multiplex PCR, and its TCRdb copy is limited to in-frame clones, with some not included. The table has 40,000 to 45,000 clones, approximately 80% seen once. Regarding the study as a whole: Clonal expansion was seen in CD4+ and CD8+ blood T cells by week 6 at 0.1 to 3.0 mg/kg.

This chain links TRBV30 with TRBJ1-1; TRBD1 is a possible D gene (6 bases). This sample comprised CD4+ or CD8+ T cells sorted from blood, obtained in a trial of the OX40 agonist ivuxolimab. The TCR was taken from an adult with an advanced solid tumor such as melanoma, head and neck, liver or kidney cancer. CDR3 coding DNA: TGTGCCTGGAGGGGGGGGGCAACCGGGGTGAACACTGAAGCTTTCTTT. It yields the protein CAWRGGATGVNTEAFF.